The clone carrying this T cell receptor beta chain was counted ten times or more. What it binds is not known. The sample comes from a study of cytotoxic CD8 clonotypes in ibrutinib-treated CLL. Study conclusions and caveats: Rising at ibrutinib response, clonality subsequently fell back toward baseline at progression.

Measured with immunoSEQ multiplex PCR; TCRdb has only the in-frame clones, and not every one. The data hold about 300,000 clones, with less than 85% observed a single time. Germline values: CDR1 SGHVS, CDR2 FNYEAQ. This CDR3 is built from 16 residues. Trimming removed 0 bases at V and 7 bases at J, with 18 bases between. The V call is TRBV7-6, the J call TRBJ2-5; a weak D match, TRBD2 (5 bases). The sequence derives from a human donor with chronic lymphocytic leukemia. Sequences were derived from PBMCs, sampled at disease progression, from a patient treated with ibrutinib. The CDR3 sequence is CASSLAPAHGRGTQYF. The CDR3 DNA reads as TGTGCCAGCAGCTTAGCGCCGGCACATGGTCGGGGGACCCAGTACTTC.